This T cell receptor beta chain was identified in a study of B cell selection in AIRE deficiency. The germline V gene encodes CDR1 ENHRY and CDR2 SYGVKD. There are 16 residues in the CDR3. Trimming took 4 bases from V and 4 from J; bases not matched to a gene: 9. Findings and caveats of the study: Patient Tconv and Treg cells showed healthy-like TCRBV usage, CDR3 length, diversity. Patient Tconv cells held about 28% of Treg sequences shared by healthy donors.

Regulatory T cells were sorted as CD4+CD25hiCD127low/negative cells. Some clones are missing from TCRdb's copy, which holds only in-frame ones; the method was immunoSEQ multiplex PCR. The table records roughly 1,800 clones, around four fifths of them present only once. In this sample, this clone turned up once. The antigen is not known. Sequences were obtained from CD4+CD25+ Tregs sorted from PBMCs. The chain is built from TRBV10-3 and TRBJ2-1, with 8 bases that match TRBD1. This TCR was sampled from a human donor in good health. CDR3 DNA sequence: TGTGCCATCAGTGCCCAAGGGACAGGACTATACAATGAGCAGTTCTTC. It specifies CAISAQGTGLYNEQFF.